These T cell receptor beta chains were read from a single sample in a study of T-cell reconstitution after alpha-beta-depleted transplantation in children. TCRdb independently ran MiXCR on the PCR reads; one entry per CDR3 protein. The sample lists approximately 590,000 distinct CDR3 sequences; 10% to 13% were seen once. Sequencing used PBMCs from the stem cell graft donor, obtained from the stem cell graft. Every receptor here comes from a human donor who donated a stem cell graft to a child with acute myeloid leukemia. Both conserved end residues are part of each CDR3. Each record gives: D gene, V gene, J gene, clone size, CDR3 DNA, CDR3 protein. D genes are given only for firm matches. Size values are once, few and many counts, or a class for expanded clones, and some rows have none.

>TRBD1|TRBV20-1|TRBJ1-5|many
TGCAGTGCTCTCAGGACAGGGAGGAATCAGCCCCAGCATTTT
CSALRTGRNQPQHF
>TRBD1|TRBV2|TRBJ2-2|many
TGTGCCAGCACCCTAGGACAGGGGAGGACCGGGGAGCTGTTTTTT
CASTLGQGRTGELFF
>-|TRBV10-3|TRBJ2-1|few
TGTGCCACCCGTTCTGGCTCCTACAATGAGCAGTTCTTC
CATRSGSYNEQFF
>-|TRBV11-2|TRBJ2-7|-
TGTGCCAGCAGGATGGTGGGGACCTACGAGCAGTACTTC
CASRMVGTYEQYF
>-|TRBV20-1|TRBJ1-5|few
TGCAGTTCTAAAATGGGGGGGGGTTTTTTAGGCAATCAGCCCCAGCATTTT
CSSKMGGGFLGNQPQHF
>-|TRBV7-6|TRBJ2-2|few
TGTGCCAGCAGTCCCAGGGTGGGAGTAGACACCGGGGAGCTGTTTTTT
CASSPRVGVDTGELFF
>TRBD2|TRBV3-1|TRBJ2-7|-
TGTGCCAGCAGCCAAATAGCGGGAGGCCTTCCACCCCGCATGGACTTC
CASSQIAGGLPPRMDF
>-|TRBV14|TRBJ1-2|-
TGTGCCAGCAGCCAAGATCTCCAGGCAGCCTATAGCTACACCTTC
CASSQDLQAAYSYTF
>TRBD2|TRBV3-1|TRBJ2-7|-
TGTGCCAGCAGCCCAGGGAGGGTGGAGCAGTACTTC
CASSPGRVEQYF
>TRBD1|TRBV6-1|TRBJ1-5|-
TGTGCCAGCAGTGGGCCTCAGGGGGGGGTCAATCAGCCCCAGCATTTT
CASSGPQGGVNQPQHF
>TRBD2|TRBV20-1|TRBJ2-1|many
TGCAGTGCTCGACGCGGGGGGGCTTTTATGGATGAGCAGTTCTTC
CSARRGGAFMDEQFF
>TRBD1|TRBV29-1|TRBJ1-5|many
TGCAGCGTCGCCTCAGGGGGCAGAGGCCAGCCCCAGCATTTT
CSVASGGRGQPQHF
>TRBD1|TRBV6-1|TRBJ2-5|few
TGTGCCAGCAGCCGTATCTCGACAGGGGTCGGAGGGGAGACCCAGTACTTC
CASSRISTGVGGETQYF
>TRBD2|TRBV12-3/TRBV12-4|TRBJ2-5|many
TGTGCCAGCAGCGATACTAGCGGGAGAGTAGAGACCCAGTACTTC
CASSDTSGRVETQYF
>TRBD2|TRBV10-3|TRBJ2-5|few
TGTGCCACCATGGCTAGCGGGACGGAGACCCAGTACTTC
CATMASGTETQYF
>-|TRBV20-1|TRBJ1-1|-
TGCAGTGCTAGAGATTTTCCGAACACTGAAGCTTTCTTT
CSARDFPNTEAFF